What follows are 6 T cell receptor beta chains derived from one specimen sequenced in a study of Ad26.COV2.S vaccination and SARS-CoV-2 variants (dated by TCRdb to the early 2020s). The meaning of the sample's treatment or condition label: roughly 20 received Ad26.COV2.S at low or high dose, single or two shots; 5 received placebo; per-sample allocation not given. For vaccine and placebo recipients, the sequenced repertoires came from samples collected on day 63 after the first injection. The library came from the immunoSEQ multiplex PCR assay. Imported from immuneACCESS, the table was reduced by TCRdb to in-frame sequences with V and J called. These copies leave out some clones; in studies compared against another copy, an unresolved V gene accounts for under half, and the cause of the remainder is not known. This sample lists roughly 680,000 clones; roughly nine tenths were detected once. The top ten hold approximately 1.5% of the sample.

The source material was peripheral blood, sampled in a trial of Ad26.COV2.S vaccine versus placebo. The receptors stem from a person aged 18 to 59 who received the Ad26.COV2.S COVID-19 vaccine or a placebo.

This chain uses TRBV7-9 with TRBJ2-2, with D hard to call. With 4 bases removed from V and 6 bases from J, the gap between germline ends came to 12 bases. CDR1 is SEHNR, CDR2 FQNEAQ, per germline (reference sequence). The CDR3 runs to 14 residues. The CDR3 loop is CASSSFVGAGELFF. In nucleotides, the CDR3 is TGTGCCAGCAGCTCTTTTGTTGGGGCCGGGGAGCTGTTTTTT.

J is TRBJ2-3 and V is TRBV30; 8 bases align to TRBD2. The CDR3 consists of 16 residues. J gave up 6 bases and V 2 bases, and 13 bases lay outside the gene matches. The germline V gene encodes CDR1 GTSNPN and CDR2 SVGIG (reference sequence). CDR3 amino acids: CAWSSGMTSVGDTQYF. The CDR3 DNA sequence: TGTGCCTGGAGTTCCGGGATGACTAGCGTGGGGGATACGCAGTATTTT.

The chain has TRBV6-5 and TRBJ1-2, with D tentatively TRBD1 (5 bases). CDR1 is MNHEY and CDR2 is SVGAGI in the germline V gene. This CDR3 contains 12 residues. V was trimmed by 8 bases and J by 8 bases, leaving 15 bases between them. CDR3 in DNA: TGTGCCAGCTGGGGGGGGGTGATAGGCTACACCTTC. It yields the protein CASWGGVIGYTF.

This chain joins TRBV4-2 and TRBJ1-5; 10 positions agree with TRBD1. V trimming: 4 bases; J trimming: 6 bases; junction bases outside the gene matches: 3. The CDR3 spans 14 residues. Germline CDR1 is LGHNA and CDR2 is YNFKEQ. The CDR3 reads CASSPGQGFQPQHF. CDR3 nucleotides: TGTGCCAGCAGCCCGGGACAGGGGTTTCAGCCCCAGCATTTT.

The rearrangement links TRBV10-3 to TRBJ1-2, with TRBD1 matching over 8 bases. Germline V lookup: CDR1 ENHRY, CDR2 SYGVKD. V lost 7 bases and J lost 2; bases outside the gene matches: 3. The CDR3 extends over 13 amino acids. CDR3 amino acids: CAITTGGNYGYTF. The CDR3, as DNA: TGTGCCATCACAACAGGGGGGAACTATGGCTACACCTTC.

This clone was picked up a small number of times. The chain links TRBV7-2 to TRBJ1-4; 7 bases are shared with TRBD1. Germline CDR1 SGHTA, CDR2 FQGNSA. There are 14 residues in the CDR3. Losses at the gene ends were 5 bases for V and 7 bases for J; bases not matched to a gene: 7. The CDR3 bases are TGTGCCAGCAGCCCGGACAGGCTTAGTGAAAAACTGTTTTTT. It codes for CASSPDRLSEKLFF.